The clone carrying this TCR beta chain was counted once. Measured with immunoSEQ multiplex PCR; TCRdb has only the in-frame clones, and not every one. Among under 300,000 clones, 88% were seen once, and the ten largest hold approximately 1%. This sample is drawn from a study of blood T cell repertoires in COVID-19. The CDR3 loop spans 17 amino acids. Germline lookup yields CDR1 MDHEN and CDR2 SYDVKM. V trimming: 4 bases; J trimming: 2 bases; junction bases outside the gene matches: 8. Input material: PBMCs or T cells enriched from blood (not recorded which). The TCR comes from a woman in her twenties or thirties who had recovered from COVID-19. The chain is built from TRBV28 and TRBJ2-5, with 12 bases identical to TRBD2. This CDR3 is CASSSSGLAGGQETQYF. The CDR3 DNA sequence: TGTGCCAGCAGTTCCTCAGGCCTAGCGGGAGGGCAAGAGACCCAGTACTTC. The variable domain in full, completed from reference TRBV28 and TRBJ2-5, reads DVKVTQSSRYLVKRTGEKVFLECVQDMDHENMFWYRQDPGLGLRLIYFSYDVKMKEKGDIPEGYSVSREKKERFSLILESASTNQTSMYLCASSSSGLAGGQETQYFGPGTRLLVL.